The source of this T cell receptor (beta chain) is a study of STAT5B mutations in CD4+ large granular lymphocyte leukemia. Concerning this clone itself: Its antigen is as yet unknown.

Profiling relied on immunoSEQ multiplex PCR, and the TCRdb table lists in-frame clones only, not all of them. The sample lists approximately 32,000 clones, around 88% occurring once. General study points: TRBV06-family usage was enriched in top patient clones (8/27) versus controls (2/35).

There are 16 residues in the CDR3. V was pared by 5 bases and J by 2 bases, with 17 bases between. The V gene's germline CDR1 is SEHNR and CDR2 FQNEAQ (reference sequence). The sample comprised CD4+ T cells from blood buffy coats. The TCR originated in a human donor in good health. This chain joins TRBV7-9 and TRBJ2-3; possible D gene TRBD1, 6 bases. CDR3 region: CASSPRTGLSTDTQYF. CDR3 coding DNA: TGTGCCAGCAGCCCGAGAACAGGGTTATCCACAGATACGCAGTATTTT.